Listed below are T cell receptor beta chains from one sample, sequenced in a study of technical replicates of blood from several donors. Clones were read by immunoSEQ multiplex PCR, and TCRdb kept only the in-frame ones, dropping some. The repertoire holds approximately 79,000 clones, with around 97% as singletons. The material sequenced was T cells isolated from PBMCs. The source is a human donor in good health. CDR3s include the opening cysteine and the closing phenylalanine or tryptophan. The order of the fields is V gene, D gene, clone size, J gene, CDR3 DNA, CDR3 protein. A D gene is named only where the DNA matches it firmly. Rows give clone size only sometimes, using once, few, many, or a class for an expanded clone.

TRBV5-1	TRBD2	NA	TRBJ2-7	TGCGCCAGCAGCTTGCTCTACGGGACTAGCGGGAGCTCCTACGAGCAGTACTTC	CASSLLYGTSGSSYEQYF
TRBV30	TRBD1	NA	TRBJ2-7	TGTGCCTGGACCCGGGACAGGGTCGCCGAGCAGTACTTC	CAWTRDRVAEQYF
TRBV5-1	TRBD2	NA	TRBJ2-4	TGCGCCAGCAGCTTGAGCGGGGCCCTAGCCAAAAACATTCAGTACTTC	CASSLSGALAKNIQYF
TRBV25-1	TRBD1	NA	TRBJ1-5	TGTGCCAGCAGTCAGACAGGGGATCAGCCCCAGCATTTT	CASSQTGDQPQHF
TRBV5-1	TRBD1	NA	TRBJ2-7	TGCGCCAGCAGCTTGGCGCGCGGTTTGAGGGGGCGTATAAGTGATCGAGTGTACGAGCAGTACTTC	CASSLARGLRGRISDRVYEQYF
TRBV10-3	NA	NA	TRBJ2-7	TGTGCCATCAAGGGAGCTTTCTACGAGCAGTACTTC	CAIKGAFYEQYF
TRBV2	NA	NA	TRBJ2-2	TGTGCCAGCAGTGAAGGCAGTCATACCGGGGAGCTGTTTTTT	CASSEGSHTGELFF
TRBV6-1	TRBD1	NA	TRBJ1-1	TGTGCCACCTTTGGACAGGGAGGGACTGAAGCTTTCTTT	CATFGQGGTEAFF
TRBV4-1	TRBD2	NA	TRBJ2-3	TGCGCCAGCAGCCAAGGGCTAGCGGTATTCACAGATACGCAGTATTTT	CASSQGLAVFTDTQYF
TRBV5-1	TRBD2	NA	TRBJ2-1	TGCGCCAGCACGCGCGGGAGGGGAAGCTCCTACAATGAGCAGTTCTTC	CASTRGRGSSYNEQFF
TRBV29-1	NA	NA	TRBJ2-7	TGCAGCGTTTCGGACAGTCCCCACGAGCAGTACTTC	CSVSDSPHEQYF
TRBV4-1	TRBD1	NA	TRBJ2-5	TGCGCCAGCAGCTTAGACAGGGAAGAGACCCAGTACTTC	CASSLDREETQYF
TRBV2	NA	NA	TRBJ1-1	TGTGCTCGGGAGGAGTTGAACACTGAAGCTTTCTTT	CAREELNTEAFF
TRBV6-1	TRBD1	NA	TRBJ1-4	TGTGCCAGCAGCCCTGACAGGGGGGATCTCAAAAAACTGTTTTTT	CASSPDRGDLKKLFF
TRBV7-9	TRBD2	NA	TRBJ2-1	TGTGCCAGCAGCCCGGGACTAGGTGATGAGCAGTTCTTC	CASSPGLGDEQFF
TRBV7-6	NA	NA	TRBJ1-1	TGTGCCAGCAGCTCAGTTTCCACTGAAGCTTTCTTT	CASSSVSTEAFF
TRBV10-3	NA	NA	TRBJ1-2	TGTGCCATCAGTGATTTAGATCAGGGGTCAGGCTACACCTTC	CAISDLDQGSGYTF
TRBV11-1	TRBD1	NA	TRBJ1-1	TGTGCCAGCAGCTTACAGGGGGCGGATTTTGGAACTGAAGCTTTCTTT	CASSLQGADFGTEAFF
TRBV28	NA	NA	TRBJ1-2	TGTGCCAGCAGGTCGGTTGAGCATGGCTACACCTTC	CASRSVEHGYTF
TRBV9	NA	NA	TRBJ2-7	TGTGCCAGCAGCGTAGCATCGAGTTTAGAGCAGTACTTC	CASSVASSLEQYF
TRBV29-1	NA	NA	TRBJ1-2	TGCAGCGTGACGGGGGTGAAGGGCTATGGCTACACCTTC	CSVTGVKGYGYTF
TRBV29-1	NA	NA	TRBJ1-2	TGCAGCGTTGAAGTCGGCTATGGCTACACCTTC	CSVEVGYGYTF
TRBV30	TRBD1	NA	TRBJ1-4	TGTGCCTGGACTCCCCCTAGGGGGCTCGGTGAAAAACTGTTTTTT	CAWTPPRGLGEKLFF
TRBV7-9	TRBD1	NA	TRBJ2-1	TGTGCCAGCAGCTCGGTGACAGGGGGTTTTGAGCAGTTCTTC	CASSSVTGGFEQFF
TRBV20-1	TRBD2	NA	TRBJ2-7	TGCAGTGGCGAGCGGGAGGGCGAGCAGTACTTC	CSGEREGEQYF
TRBV29-1	NA	NA	TRBJ1-1	TGCAGCGTCGTTGGTTGGCAGGGAGGGGTTGACACTGAAGCTTTCTTT	CSVVGWQGGVDTEAFF
TRBV7-9	NA	NA	TRBJ1-1	TGTGCCAGCAGCGAGACAGCGGGCACTGAAGCTTTCTTT	CASSETAGTEAFF
TRBV28	NA	NA	TRBJ2-4	TGTGCCAGCAGTATCGGGACTCTAGCCAAAAACATTCAGTACTTC	CASSIGTLAKNIQYF
TRBV7-9	NA	once	TRBJ1-5	TGTGCCAGCAGCTTAGGGCAGCAGCCCCAGCATTTT	CASSLGQQPQHF
TRBV28	NA	NA	TRBJ1-2	TGTGCCAGCAGTTTAAGTCCAGGGAGGGGCTACACCTTC	CASSLSPGRGYTF
TRBV2	NA	NA	TRBJ2-2	TGTGCCAGCATAGCGCTCTCAACCGGGGAGCTGTTTTTT	CASIALSTGELFF
TRBV6-6	NA	NA	TRBJ2-5	TGTGCCAGCAGTCCCGGAGTGGGAGGAGAGACCCAGTACTTC	CASSPGVGGETQYF
TRBV30	TRBD2	NA	TRBJ2-1	TGTGCCTGGACGGGACTAGCCAATGAGCAGTTCTTC	CAWTGLANEQFF
TRBV4-1	TRBD1	NA	TRBJ2-1	TGCGCCAGCAGCCAAACAGGGGGAACGGTTGAGCAGTTCTTC	CASSQTGGTVEQFF
TRBV14	TRBD1	NA	TRBJ2-7	TGTGCCAGCAGCCTGTCACAGGGGATCGCCTACGAGCAGTACTTC	CASSLSQGIAYEQYF
TRBV11-3	NA	once	TRBJ2-1	TGTGCCAGCAGCTTAGATAGCGACAATGAGCAGTTCTTC	CASSLDSDNEQFF
TRBV10-2	TRBD1	NA	TRBJ2-7	TGCGCCAGCAGAGCCGACAGGGTACATTACGAGCAGTACTTC	CASRADRVHYEQYF
TRBV5-1	TRBD2	few	TRBJ2-3	TGCGCCAGCAGCGCCGTTACTAGCGGGAGGCGAGATACGCAGTATTTT	CASSAVTSGRRDTQYF
TRBV4-1	TRBD2	NA	TRBJ2-7	TGCGCCAGCAGCCAAGAACAGCGGGATTACTACGAGCAGTACTTC	CASSQEQRDYYEQYF